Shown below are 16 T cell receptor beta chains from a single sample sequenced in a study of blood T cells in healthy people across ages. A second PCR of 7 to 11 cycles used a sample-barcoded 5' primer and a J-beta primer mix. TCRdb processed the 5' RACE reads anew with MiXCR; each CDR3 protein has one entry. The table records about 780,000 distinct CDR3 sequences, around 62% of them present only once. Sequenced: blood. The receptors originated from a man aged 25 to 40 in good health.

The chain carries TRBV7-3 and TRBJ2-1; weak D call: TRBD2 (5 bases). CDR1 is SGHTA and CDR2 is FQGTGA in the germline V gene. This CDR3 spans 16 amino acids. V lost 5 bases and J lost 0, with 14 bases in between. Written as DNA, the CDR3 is TGTGCCAGCAGCCCTGGACTGGGCAGCTCCTACAATGAGCAGTTCTTC. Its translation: CASSPGLGSSYNEQFF.

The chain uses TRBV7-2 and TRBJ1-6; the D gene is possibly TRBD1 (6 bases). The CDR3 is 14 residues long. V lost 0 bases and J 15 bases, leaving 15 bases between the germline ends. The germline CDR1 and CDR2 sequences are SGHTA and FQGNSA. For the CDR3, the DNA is TGTGCCAGCAGCTTAGCTCGGGACACTATTAACCTCCACTTT. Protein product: CASSLARDTINLHF.

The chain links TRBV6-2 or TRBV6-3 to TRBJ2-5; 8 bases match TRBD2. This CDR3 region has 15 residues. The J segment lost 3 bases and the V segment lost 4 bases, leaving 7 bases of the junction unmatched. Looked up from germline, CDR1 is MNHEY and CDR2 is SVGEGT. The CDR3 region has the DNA TGTGCCAGCAGTTTCCAACTAGCGGCCAAAGAGACCCAGTACTTC. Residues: CASSFQLAAKETQYF.

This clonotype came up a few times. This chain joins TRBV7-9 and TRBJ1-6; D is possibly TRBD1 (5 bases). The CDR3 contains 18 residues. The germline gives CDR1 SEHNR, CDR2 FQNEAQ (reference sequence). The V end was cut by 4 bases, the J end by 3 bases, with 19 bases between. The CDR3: CASSSTAGGAYYNSPLHF. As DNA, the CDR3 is TGTGCCAGCAGCTCAACCGCGGGGGGAGCCTACTATAATTCACCCCTCCACTTT.

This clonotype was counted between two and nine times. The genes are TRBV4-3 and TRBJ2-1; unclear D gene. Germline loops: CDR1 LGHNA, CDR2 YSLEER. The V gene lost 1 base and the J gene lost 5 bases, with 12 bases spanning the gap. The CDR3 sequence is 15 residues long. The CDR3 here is CASSQVSALDNEQFF. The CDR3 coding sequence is TGCGCCAGCAGCCAAGTGTCAGCCCTGGACAATGAGCAGTTCTTC.

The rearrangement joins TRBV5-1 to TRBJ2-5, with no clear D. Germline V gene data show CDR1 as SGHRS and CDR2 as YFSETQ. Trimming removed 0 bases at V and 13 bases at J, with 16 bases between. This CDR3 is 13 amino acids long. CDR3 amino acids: CASSLGPNPPRYF. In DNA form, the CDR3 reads TGCGCCAGCAGCTTGGGGCCGAATCCTCCTCGGTACTTC.

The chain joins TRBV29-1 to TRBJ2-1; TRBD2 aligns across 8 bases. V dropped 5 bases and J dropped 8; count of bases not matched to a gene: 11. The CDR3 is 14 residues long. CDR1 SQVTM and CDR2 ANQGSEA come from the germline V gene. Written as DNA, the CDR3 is TGCAGCGTTTACGCGGGAGCGGGAGTACATGAGCAGTTCTTC. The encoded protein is CSVYAGAGVHEQFF.

The CDR3 sequence is CASSRVGTGGGNSGYTF. CDR3 coding DNA: TGTGCCAGCAGTCGAGTCGGGACAGGGGGCGGCAATAGTGGCTACACCTTC. This chain uses TRBV6-1 with TRBJ1-2; 12 positions agree with TRBD1. Germline CDR1 reads MNHNS; CDR2 reads SASEGT. The J segment lost 7 bases and the V segment lost 5 bases, leaving 14 bases of the junction unmatched. The CDR3 contains 17 residues.

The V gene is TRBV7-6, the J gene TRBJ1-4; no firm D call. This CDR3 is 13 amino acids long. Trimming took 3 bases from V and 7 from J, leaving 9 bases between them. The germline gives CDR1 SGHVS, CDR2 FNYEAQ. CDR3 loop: CASSFGESEKLFF. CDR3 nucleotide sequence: TGTGCCAGCAGCTTCGGGGAATCTGAAAAACTGTTTTTT. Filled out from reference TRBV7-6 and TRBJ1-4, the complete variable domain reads GAGVSQSPRYKVTKRGQDVALRCDPISGHVSLYWYRQALGQGPEFLTYFNYEAQQDKSGLPNDRFSAERPEGSISTLTIQRTEQRDSAMYRCASSFGESEKLFFGSGTQLSVL.

Here the CDR3 DNA reads TGTGCCAGCAGCCCCCAGGGTCGACGACACGAGCAGTACTTC. Translation gives CASSPQGRRHEQYF. This rearrangement joins TRBV13 to TRBJ2-4; perhaps TRBD1 as D (5 bases). The J call could be wrong; TRBJ2-7 is a better fit for the DNA end. This CDR3 contains 14 residues. CDR1 is PRHDT, CDR2 FYEKMQ, per germline (reference sequence).

In DNA form, the CDR3 reads TGCGCCAGCAGCCAAGAGTGGGCCCGGGGGGGCGTAGAGACGCAGTATTTT. This codes for CASSQEWARGGVETQYF. The chain carries TRBV4-3 and TRBJ2-3; TRBD2 matches 8 bases. The CDR3 length is 17 residues. Germline loops: CDR1 LGHNA, CDR2 YSLEER. After removal of 0 bases from V and 9 bases from J, the junction contained 14 bases not matched to a gene.

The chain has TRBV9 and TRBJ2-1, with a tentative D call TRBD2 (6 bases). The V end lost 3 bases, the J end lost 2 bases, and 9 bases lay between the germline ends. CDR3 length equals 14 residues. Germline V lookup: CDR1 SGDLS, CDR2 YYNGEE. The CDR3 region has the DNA TGTGCCAGCAGCGGGCCGGGAGCCTACAATGAGCAGTTCTTC. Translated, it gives CASSGPGAYNEQFF.

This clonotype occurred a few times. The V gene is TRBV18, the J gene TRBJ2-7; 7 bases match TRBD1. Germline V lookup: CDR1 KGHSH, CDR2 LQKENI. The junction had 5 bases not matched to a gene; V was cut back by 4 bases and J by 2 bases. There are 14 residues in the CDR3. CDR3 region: CASSLWDRTYEQYF. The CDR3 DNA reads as TGTGCCAGCTCACTCTGGGACAGAACCTACGAGCAGTACTTC.

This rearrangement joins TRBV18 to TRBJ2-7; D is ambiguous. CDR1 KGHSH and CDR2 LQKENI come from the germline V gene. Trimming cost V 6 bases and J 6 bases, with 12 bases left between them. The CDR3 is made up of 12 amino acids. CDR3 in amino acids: CASSERAGEQYF. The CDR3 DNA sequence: TGTGCCAGCTCGGAACGTGCAGGCGAGCAGTACTTC.

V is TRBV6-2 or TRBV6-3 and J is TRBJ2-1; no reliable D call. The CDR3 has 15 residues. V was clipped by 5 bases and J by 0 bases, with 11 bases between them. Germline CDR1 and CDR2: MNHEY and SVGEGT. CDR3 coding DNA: TGTGCCAGCAGTGGTTATCCTAGCTCCTACAATGAGCAGTTCTTC. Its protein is CASSGYPSSYNEQFF.

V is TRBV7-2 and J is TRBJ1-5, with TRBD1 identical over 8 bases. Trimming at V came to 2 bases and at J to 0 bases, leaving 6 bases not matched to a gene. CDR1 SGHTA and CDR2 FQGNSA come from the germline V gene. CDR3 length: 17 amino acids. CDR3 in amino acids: CASSLRAGGHSNQPQHF. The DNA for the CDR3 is TGTGCCAGCAGCTTAAGGGCAGGGGGCCATAGCAATCAGCCCCAGCATTTT. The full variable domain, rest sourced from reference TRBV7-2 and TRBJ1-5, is GAGVSQSPSNKVTEKGKDVELRCDPISGHTALYWYRQSLGQGLEFLIYFQGNSAPDKSGLPSDRFSAERTGGSVSTLTIQRTQQEDSAVYLCASSLRAGGHSNQPQHFGDGTRLSIL.